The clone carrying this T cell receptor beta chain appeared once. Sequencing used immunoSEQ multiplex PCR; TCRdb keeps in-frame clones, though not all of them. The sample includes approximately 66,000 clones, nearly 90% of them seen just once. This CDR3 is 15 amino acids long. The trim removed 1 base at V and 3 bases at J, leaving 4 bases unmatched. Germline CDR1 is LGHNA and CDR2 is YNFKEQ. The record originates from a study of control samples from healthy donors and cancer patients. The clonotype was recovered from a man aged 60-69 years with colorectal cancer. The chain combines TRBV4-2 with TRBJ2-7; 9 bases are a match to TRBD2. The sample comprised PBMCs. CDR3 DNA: TGTGCCAGCAGCCAAGCGGCGGGGGGGGTCTACGAGCAGTACTTC. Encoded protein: CASSQAAGGVYEQYF.